This TCR beta chain was identified in a study of blood T cell repertoires in COVID-19. The germline V gene has CDR1 MDHEN and CDR2 SYDVKM. Trimming at V came to 0 bases and at J to 5 bases, leaving 2 bases not matched to a gene. This CDR3 is 15 amino acids long. The repertoire was sequenced with immunoSEQ multiplex PCR; TCRdb's copy has only in-frame clones and lacks some. The sample includes a few hundred thousand clones, around 87% of them seen just once. Sequenced material: peripheral blood. The V call is TRBV28, the J call TRBJ2-1, with 9 positions matching TRBD1. The receptor comes from a man younger than 35 with active or convalescent COVID-19. The CDR3 is CASSLWGTGNNEQFF. The CDR3 DNA is TGTGCCAGCAGTTTATGGGGGACAGGGAACAATGAGCAGTTCTTC.